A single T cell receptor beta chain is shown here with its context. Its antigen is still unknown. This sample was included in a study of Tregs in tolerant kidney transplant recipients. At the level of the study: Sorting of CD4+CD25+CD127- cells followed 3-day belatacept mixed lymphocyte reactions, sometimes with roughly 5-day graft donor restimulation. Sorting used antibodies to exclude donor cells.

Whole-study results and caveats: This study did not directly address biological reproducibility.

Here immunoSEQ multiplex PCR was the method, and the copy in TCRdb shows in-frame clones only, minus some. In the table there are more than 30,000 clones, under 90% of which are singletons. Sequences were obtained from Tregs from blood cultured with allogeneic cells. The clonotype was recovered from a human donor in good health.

CDR3 bases: TGTGCCAGCAGCCCTGAGGGGCAGTACTACGAGCAGTACTTC. Translating it yields CASSPEGQYYEQYF. The rearrangement uses TRBV7-2 and TRBJ2-7; D is possibly TRBD1 or TRBD2 (5 bases each). The CDR3 runs to 14 residues. The germline V gene encodes CDR1 SGHTA and CDR2 FQGNSA. V dropped 5 bases and J dropped 3 bases, with 14 bases sitting between them.